This TCR beta chain was identified in a study of T cells in Graves' hyperthyroidism and ophthalmopathy. Germline-derived CDR1 and CDR2 are SGHNT and YENEEA. V was pared by 1 base and J by 5 bases, with 8 bases of the junction left unmatched. The CDR3 totals 16 residues. RNA transcripts yielded amplified TCR beta CDR3 regions. First-round RT-PCR of the TCR CDR3 relied on the HTBI primer set. TCRdb called the multiplex PCR reads again in MiXCR, with one record for every CDR3 protein. The data hold 640,000 or so distinct CDR3 sequences, with approximately 15% observed a single time. This clonotype occurred many times. Using about 10 ml of fresh peripheral blood, PBMCs were prepared.

Source material: blood. This rearrangement joins TRBV11-3 to TRBJ2-5, with 9 nucleotides matching TRBD2. This clonotype was obtained from a young woman with Graves' ophthalmopathy. CDR3 nucleotides: TGTGCCAGCAGCTTAGGAGGTAGCGGGAGATGGGAGACCCAGTACTTC. This codes for CASSLGGSGRWETQYF.